These 20 T cell receptor beta chains share one sample of origin, sequenced in a study of early T cells in non-severe SARS-CoV-2 infection. MiXCR was run by TCRdb on the 5' RACE reads, yielding one entry per CDR3 protein. The top ten clones hold less than 9.5% of a sample with roughly 81,000 distinct CDR3 sequences, less than 8% of them seen once. Sequencing input: whole blood. These receptors came from an adult who was a healthcare worker with PCR-confirmed SARS-CoV-2 infection or an uninfected control (not recorded which).

In its sample, this clonotype was seen many times. This chain uses TRBV7-2 with TRBJ2-7, with D perhaps TRBD2 (6 bases). This CDR3 spans 14 amino acids. Trimming removed 1 base at V and 2 bases at J, with 9 bases between. Germline V gene lookup returns CDR1 SGHTA and CDR2 FQGNSA. CDR3 sequence (DNA): TGTGCCAGCAGCTTAGTCGGGAGCCCCTACGAGCAGTACTTC. This codes for CASSLVGSPYEQYF.

This clonotype was detected only a few times. The gene calls are TRBV7-2 and TRBJ1-6; 9 bases are a match to TRBD1. The CDR3 loop spans 15 amino acids. CDR1 and CDR2 (germline): SGHTA, FQGNSA. J lost 7 bases, V lost 3 bases, and 4 bases had no gene match. The CDR3 DNA reads as TGTGCCAGCAGCTTGGGACAGGGAAGCAATTCACCCCTCCACTTT. Translating gives CASSLGQGSNSPLHF. Complete variable domain (other parts from reference TRBV7-2 and TRBJ1-6): GAGVSQSPSNKVTEKGKDVELRCDPISGHTALYWYRQSLGQGLEFLIYFQGNSAPDKSGLPSDRFSAERTGGSVSTLTIQRTQQEDSAVYLCASSLGQGSNSPLHFGNGTRLTVT.

This clonotype was seen repeatedly, ten times or more. The chain links TRBV10-3 to TRBJ1-1; weak D call: TRBD1 (5 bases). Trimming left V 8 bases short and J 6 bases short, with 16 bases between. CDR1 is ENHRY, CDR2 SYGVKD, per germline. The CDR3 sequence is 13 residues long. The CDR3, as DNA: TGTGCCATCTGGAGGGGCCGAGGGGCTGAAGCTTTCTTT. It codes for CAIWRGRGAEAFF.

This clonotype was observed many times. The rearrangement joins TRBV7-8 to TRBJ2-1; no firm D call. There are 14 residues in the CDR3. The ends were cut back, 4 bases at V and 0 bases at J, with 7 bases in the middle. The germline V gene encodes CDR1 SGHVS and CDR2 FQNEAQ. The CDR3 region has the DNA TGTGCCAGCAGCTCCGGCAGCTCCTACAATGAGCAGTTCTTC. Translated: CASSSGSSYNEQFF.

Comments on this clonotype: Likely a read error: the CDR3 ends without its conserved phenylalanine or tryptophan. The gene calls are TRBV6-5 and TRBJ1-1; D remains ambiguous. The CDR3 is 15 amino acids. Germline V CDR1 and CDR2: MNHEY, SVGAGI. V was clipped by 6 bases and J by 1 base, with 15 bases between them. CDR3 nucleotides: TGTGCCAGCAGCCCCATCAGAGGGAAGAACACTGAAGCTTTCTAT. Protein: CASSPIRGKNTEAFY.

The sample holds a few counts of this clonotype. The chain couples TRBV7-9 to TRBJ2-7; no firm D call. CDR3 length: 12 residues. V lost 3 bases to trimming and J lost 3 bases, with 6 bases between them. Germline CDR1 SEHNR, CDR2 FQNEAQ (reference sequence). Here the CDR3 reads CASSFVGYEQYF. The CDR3 DNA is TGTGCCAGCAGCTTTGTCGGCTACGAGCAGTACTTC.

This clonotype appeared a few times. The chain recombines TRBV27 with TRBJ2-7, with D possibly matching TRBD2 (5 bases). The germline V gene has CDR1 MNHEY and CDR2 SMNVEV (reference sequence). Trimming took off 3 bases at V and 3 bases at J, with 15 bases between the two ends. The CDR3 sequence is 15 residues long. The CDR3 spells CASSFLREDVYEQYF. DNA of the CDR3: TGTGCCAGCAGTTTTCTCCGGGAAGATGTCTACGAGCAGTACTTC.

The genes are TRBV2 and TRBJ2-1; tentatively, D is TRBD1 (6 bases). Germline CDR1 reads SNHLY; CDR2 reads FYNNEI. CDR3 size: 14 residues. V gave up 8 bases and J gave up 2 bases, with 13 bases separating them. As DNA, the CDR3 is TGTGCCAGCCGTATCAGGGGTACCTACAATGAGCAGTTCTTC. It codes for CASRIRGTYNEQFF.

In its sample, this clonotype was seen many times. The chain has TRBV5-1 and TRBJ2-3; 7 positions agree with TRBD2. This CDR3 is built from 17 residues. V lost 3 bases to trimming and J lost 2 bases; unmatched junction nucleotides: 12. Germline CDR1 reads SGHRS; CDR2 reads YFSETQ. CDR3 in DNA: TGCGCCAGCAGCTCCGCGGGAGCAGGGATGGCCACAGATACGCAGTATTTT. Translation: CASSSAGAGMATDTQYF.

This clonotype appeared many times. The chain carries TRBV10-2 and TRBJ1-2; TRBD1 matches at 8 bases. The germline V gene encodes CDR1 WSHSY and CDR2 SAAADI. After removal of 2 bases from V and 5 bases from J, the junction contained 4 bases not matched to a gene. This CDR3 is built from 14 residues. CDR3 DNA sequence: TGCGCCAGCAGTGAGACAGGGGGAGGTTATGGCTACACCTTC. Amino acids: CASSETGGGYGYTF.

This clonotype was recorded many times. This chain connects TRBV3-1 to TRBJ2-6; no clear D. The CDR3 covers 17 residues. Germline CDR1 is LGHDT and CDR2 is YNNKEL (reference sequence). Trimming removed 0 bases at V and 0 bases at J, with 9 bases between. The CDR3 loop is CASSQERILSGANVLTF. Written as DNA, the CDR3 is TGTGCCAGCAGCCAAGAAAGGATACTCTCTGGGGCCAACGTCCTGACTTTC.

The rearrangement links TRBV5-1 to TRBJ1-1, with a possible D match to TRBD1 (5 bases). The CDR3 is made up of 14 amino acids. Germline CDR1 is SGHRS and CDR2 is YFSETQ. V was clipped by 0 bases and J by 8 bases, with 14 bases between them. This chain's CDR3 is CASSLEGAGKEAFF. CDR3 DNA sequence: TGCGCCAGCAGCTTGGAAGGCGCAGGGAAAGAAGCTTTCTTT.

The chain has TRBV6-5 and TRBJ2-7, with 12 bases fitting TRBD2. This CDR3 comprises 15 residues. Germline assignment: CDR1 MNHEY and CDR2 SVGAGI. After removal of 3 bases from V and 2 bases from J, the junction contained 2 bases not matched to a gene. The CDR3 region is CASSYGLAGTYEQYF. The CDR3 DNA reads as TGTGCCAGCAGTTATGGACTAGCGGGGACCTACGAGCAGTACTTC.

The chain couples TRBV7-8 to TRBJ2-5; 7 bases are a match to TRBD1. Germline CDR1 SGHVS, CDR2 FQNEAQ. The CDR3 runs 19 residues. Trimming at V came to 1 base and at J to 2 bases, leaving 16 bases not matched to a gene. The CDR3 spells CASSLVSFATGRGQETQYF. The DNA of the CDR3 is TGTGCCAGCAGCTTAGTATCCTTTGCGACAGGGAGAGGGCAAGAGACCCAGTACTTC.

The chain carries TRBV5-1 and TRBJ2-2; D remains ambiguous. CDR3 size: 14 residues. V was trimmed by 0 bases and J by 7 bases, leaving 10 bases between them. CDR1 and CDR2 from the germline V gene are SGHRS and YFSETQ. This chain's CDR3 is CASSLDRFDGELFF. The CDR3 DNA sequence: TGCGCCAGCAGCTTGGACCGGTTTGACGGGGAGCTGTTTTTT.

This clonotype was detected many times. This sequence joins TRBV7-9 and TRBJ1-1, with 10 nucleotides matching TRBD1. This CDR3 has 14 residues. Germline loops: CDR1 SEHNR, CDR2 FQNEAQ (reference sequence). V trimming: 5 bases; J trimming: 3 bases; junction bases outside the gene matches: 3. The DNA of the CDR3 is TGTGCCAGCAGCCCAGGACAGGGGGACACTGAAGCTTTCTTT. Encoded protein: CASSPGQGDTEAFF.

This chain links TRBV2 with TRBJ1-4; D ambiguous. Looked up from germline, CDR1 is SNHLY and CDR2 is FYNNEI. V was clipped by 6 bases and J by 8 bases, with 4 bases between them. The CDR3 loop spans 10 amino acids. CDR3 sequence: CASRQEKLFF. The CDR3 nucleotides read TGTGCCAGCAGACAAGAAAAACTGTTTTTT.

This chain uses TRBV7-9 with TRBJ2-3; D gene uncertain. The CDR3 totals 16 residues. Germline lookup yields CDR1 SEHNR and CDR2 FQNEAQ (reference sequence). V was clipped by 5 bases and J by 7 bases, with 22 bases between them. The CDR3 reads CASSTPKQPAENTQYF. CDR3 bases: TGTGCCAGCAGCACCCCTAAGCAGCCGGCGGAGAATACGCAGTATTTT.

This clonotype was detected only a few times. The rearrangement uses TRBV10-1 and TRBJ1-4; 10 bases are shared with TRBD1. The CDR3 runs to 15 residues. The germline V gene has CDR1 WNHNN and CDR2 SYGVQD (reference sequence). Trimming took 3 bases from V and 8 from J; bases not matched to a gene: 6. CDR3 in amino acids: CASSDGQGGREKLFF. CDR3 in DNA: TGCGCCAGCAGTGACGGACAGGGGGGTCGCGAAAAACTGTTTTTT.

This clonotype showed up just a few times. The rearrangement uses TRBV6-2 or TRBV6-3 and TRBJ1-5, with unresolved D. CDR1 is MNHEY and CDR2 is SVGEGT in the germline V gene. This CDR3 is 10 amino acids long. V was shortened by 7 bases and J by 7 bases, with 5 bases between the two germline ends. CDR3 DNA: TGTGCCAGCAATATCCAGCCCCAGCATTTT. Translated, it gives CASNIQPQHF.